This is a list of T cell receptor beta chains from one sample in a study of cytomegalovirus exposure and HLA in healthy donors. The data were produced by immunoSEQ multiplex PCR, yet TCRdb's version contains in-frame clones alone and is incomplete. This table holds fewer than 200,000 clones, more than 85% found once. The sample comprised PBMCs. The receptors come from a girl in the first two years of life in good health and CMV-seronegative. Each CDR3 is given with its conserved first and last residue. D genes are given only for firm matches. Rows give clone size only sometimes, using once, few, many, or a class for an expanded clone.

V	J	size	D	DNA	CDR3
TRBV2	TRBJ2-5	-	-	TGTGCCAGCAGGACACACGCAATCCAAGAGACCCAGTACTTC	CASRTHAIQETQYF
TRBV7-8	TRBJ1-2	-	TRBD1	TGTGCCAGCAGCTCCCGGGACAGGGGTGACTATGGCTACACCTTC	CASSSRDRGDYGYTF
TRBV9	TRBJ2-7	-	TRBD2	TGTGCCAGCAGCGTATCTGGAAGCGGGGTGAACGAGCAGTACTTC	CASSVSGSGVNEQYF
TRBV2	TRBJ2-7	once	-	TGTGCCAGCAGTGTTGTCCGCAGCTCCTACGAGCAGTACTTC	CASSVVRSSYEQYF
TRBV14	TRBJ1-2	-	TRBD1	TGTGCCAGCAGCCAGTGGACAGGGAGCTATGGCTACACCTTC	CASSQWTGSYGYTF
TRBV10-1	TRBJ1-1	-	TRBD1	TGCGCCAGCAGTGTAGGGACAGAGAACACTGAAGCTTTCTTT	CASSVGTENTEAFF
TRBV7-3	TRBJ1-2	-	TRBD1	TGTGCCAGCAGCCGACAGGGTGGCTATGGCTACACCTTC	CASSRQGGYGYTF
TRBV6-1	TRBJ1-5	-	-	TGTGCCAGCAGTGTTTCTAATCAGCCCCAGCATTTT	CASSVSNQPQHF
TRBV4-3	TRBJ2-1	-	TRBD2	TGCGCCAGCAGCCTACGGGCTAGCGGGAACAATGAGCAGTTCTTC	CASSLRASGNNEQFF
TRBV7-3	TRBJ2-6	-	TRBD1	TGTGCCAGCAGCCTGGACAGGGACAACGTCCTGACTTTC	CASSLDRDNVLTF
TRBV5-1	TRBJ2-1	-	TRBD2	TGCGCCAGCAGCCTCGTACGGGGGGGCAATGAGCAGTTCTTC	CASSLVRGGNEQFF
TRBV30	TRBJ2-5	-	-	TGTGCCTGGAGTTCCACAGGGATGGGAGAGACCCAGTACTTC	CAWSSTGMGETQYF
TRBV19	TRBJ2-7	-	-	TGTGCCAGTAGTATAGAAAAGACTAGCGAGCAGTACTTC	CASSIEKTSEQYF
TRBV5-4	TRBJ2-5	-	-	TGTGCCAGCAGCCCGGGGGTGGAGACCCAGTACTTC	CASSPGVETQYF
TRBV9	TRBJ2-3	-	-	TGTGCCAGCAGCGGCACATCGCAGGCTTCTACGCAGTATTTT	CASSGTSQASTQYF
TRBV27	TRBJ2-3	-	TRBD2	TGTGCCAGCAGTGCGTGGACTAGCGGGAGAGGGGTGAGGGATACGCAGTATTTT	CASSAWTSGRGVRDTQYF
TRBV30	TRBJ1-6	few	TRBD1	TGTGCCTGGAGTTCCCAGGGGGGCTCCTATAATTCACCCCTCCACTTT	CAWSSQGGSYNSPLHF
TRBV10-3	TRBJ2-7	-	-	TGTGCCATCAGTGCCGAGAGCTCCTACGAGCAGTACTTC	CAISAESSYEQYF
TRBV5-4	TRBJ2-1	few	TRBD2	TGTGCCAGCAGCTTGGGGGGACTAGCGGGGAACAATGAGCAGTTCTTC	CASSLGGLAGNNEQFF
TRBV29-1	TRBJ1-1	-	-	TGCAGCGTTGGGGTCAGGGTCGGTCACACTGAAGCTTTCTTT	CSVGVRVGHTEAFF
TRBV6-5	TRBJ2-2	once	TRBD1	TGTGCCACCGGACAGGGGAACACCGGGGAGCTGTTTTTT	CATGQGNTGELFF
TRBV30	TRBJ2-7	once	TRBD2	TGTGCCTGGAGGTCTAGCGGATCCTACGAGCAGTACTTC	CAWRSSGSYEQYF
TRBV19	TRBJ2-7	-	TRBD1	TGTGCCAGTAGTAGAAGGGGGCCCCTCTCCTACGAGCAGTACTTC	CASSRRGPLSYEQYF
TRBV6-5	TRBJ1-2	-	-	TGTGCCAGCAGTTACTCGACGTCGTTCGGGGGGTTGGGCTACACCTTC	CASSYSTSFGGLGYTF
TRBV7-9	TRBJ2-1	-	TRBD2	TGTGCCAGCAGCCCTCGTTGGACTAGCGGTAATGAGCAGTTCTTC	CASSPRWTSGNEQFF
TRBV19	TRBJ1-5	-	TRBD1	TGTGCCAGTAGCCTACAAGGACAGGGGGCAACTCAGCCCCAGCATTTT	CASSLQGQGATQPQHF
TRBV2	TRBJ2-1	-	-	TGTGCCAGCTCGGCAACGGGCTCCTACAATGAGCAGTTCTTC	CASSATGSYNEQFF
TRBV6-6	TRBJ1-5	once	TRBD1	TGTGCCAGCACCATCGGGACAGCCCCCCAGCCCCAGCATTTT	CASTIGTAPQPQHF
TRBV7-9	TRBJ1-2	-	TRBD1	TGTGCCAGCAGCGTAGGAGGACAGGGTGACGGCTACACCTTC	CASSVGGQGDGYTF
TRBV9	TRBJ1-2	once	-	TGTGCCAGCAGCGTAGCGATCCGAGGGGGTGGTGGCTACACCTTC	CASSVAIRGGGGYTF
TRBV11-3	TRBJ2-3	-	-	TGTGCCAGCAGGGACAGATTCACAGATACGCAGTATTTT	CASRDRFTDTQYF
TRBV5-1	TRBJ1-2	few	-	TGCGCCAGCAGCTTGACAACTAACTATGGCTACACCTTC	CASSLTTNYGYTF
TRBV29-1	TRBJ2-5	-	TRBD2	TGCAGCGTTGATCTAGCGGGAGGAGAGACCCAGTACTTC	CSVDLAGGETQYF
TRBV27	TRBJ2-7	-	TRBD1	TGTGCCAGCAGTTTAGTGGGACAGGGCTACGAGCAGTACTTC	CASSLVGQGYEQYF
TRBV30	TRBJ1-1	-	TRBD1	TGTGCCTGGAGTGTACGGGACAGCATTGAAGCTTTCTTT	CAWSVRDSIEAFF
TRBV5-6	TRBJ2-7	once	TRBD1	TGTGCCAGCAGCTTGGGACAGGGGTCAGTCGGGGAGCAGTACTTC	CASSLGQGSVGEQYF
TRBV7-9	TRBJ2-3	few	TRBD2	TGTGCCAGCACCAAGGGACTAGCGGGATCAGATACGCAGTATTTT	CASTKGLAGSDTQYF
TRBV9	TRBJ2-3	-	-	TGTGCCAGCAGCTCTCGCACAGATACGCAGTATTTT	CASSSRTDTQYF
TRBV7-9	TRBJ2-6	-	TRBD2	TGTGGCGGGAGCTCTGGGGCCAACGTCCTGACTTTC	CGGSSGANVLTF
TRBV2	TRBJ2-7	once	TRBD2	TGTGCCAGCGGGGGACTAGCGGACTACGAGCAGTACTTC	CASGGLADYEQYF
TRBV4-1	TRBJ2-3	-	TRBD2	TGCGCCAGCAGCAGTGGACTAGCGGGGGGGCATTCACGGGGCGGGGCGGATACGCAGTATTTT	CASSSGLAGGHSRGGADTQYF
TRBV25-1	TRBJ1-3	-	TRBD1	TGTGCCAGCAGTGCAGGGGGCTTCGCTGGAAACACCATATATTTT	CASSAGGFAGNTIYF
TRBV27	TRBJ2-7	-	TRBD1	TGTGCCAGCAGTTTACGCTCGGCCAGGGGGCTTTTCTACGAGCAGTACTTC	CASSLRSARGLFYEQYF
TRBV30	TRBJ1-5	-	-	TGTGCCTGGAGCCCCGGCGGGGGTCAGCCCCAGCATTTT	CAWSPGGGQPQHF
TRBV11-1	TRBJ2-1	-	TRBD1	TGTGCCAGCAGCTCGGACAGGGGTACCTACAATGAGCAGTTCTTC	CASSSDRGTYNEQFF
TRBV18	TRBJ2-3	-	-	TGTGCCAGCTCACCCTATCTAGATACGCAGTATTTT	CASSPYLDTQYF
TRBV27	TRBJ1-5	-	TRBD1	TGTGCCAGCAGTCCGGGGACAGGGGGGAATCAGCCCCAGCATTTT	CASSPGTGGNQPQHF
TRBV27	TRBJ2-7	few	-	TGTGCCAGCAGTCCCTTTTTTTTAGGGGCGAGGTACGAGCAGTACTTC	CASSPFFLGARYEQYF
TRBV4-1	TRBJ1-2	-	-	TGCGCCAGCAGCCGCCGGGATTCGCTTACTAACTATGGCTACACCTTC	CASSRRDSLTNYGYTF
TRBV5-1	TRBJ2-7	-	-	TGCGCCAGCAGCACCGGGAGCACGTACGAGCAGTACTTC	CASSTGSTYEQYF
TRBV5-8	TRBJ2-5	-	TRBD1	TGTGCCAGCAGCTTACAGGGGGCGGGACAAGAGACCCAGTACTTC	CASSLQGAGQETQYF
TRBV14	TRBJ1-1	-	-	TGTGCCAGCAGCCCCAGGGCAGGGAACACTGAAGCTTTCTTT	CASSPRAGNTEAFF
TRBV14	TRBJ2-7	few	-	TGTGCCAGCAGCCAGGGGGCTTACGAGCAGTACTTC	CASSQGAYEQYF
TRBV19	TRBJ2-7	-	TRBD2	TGTGCCAGTAGTTTTTCTAAAGGACTAGCGGCTTCCTACGAGCAGTACTTC	CASSFSKGLAASYEQYF
TRBV18	TRBJ2-3	-	-	TGTGCCAGCTCACGACTGGAGGCGGGACGCACAGATACGCAGTATTTT	CASSRLEAGRTDTQYF
TRBV7-9	TRBJ2-7	-	TRBD2	TGTGCCAGTCGGACTAGCGGGAGCGGTAGCTCCTACGAGCAGTACTTC	CASRTSGSGSSYEQYF
TRBV6-5	TRBJ2-3	few	TRBD2	TGTGCCAGCAGTGAGGGACTAGACACAGATACGCAGTATTTT	CASSEGLDTDTQYF